This T cell receptor beta chain was identified during a study of post-analysis software for immune sequencing data. Study-level information: Several disease courses (relapsing-remitting, secondary progressive and progressive-relapsing) of multiple sclerosis were included. Study conclusions and caveats: Comparison with controls showed significantly lower normalized Chao1 diversity in multiple sclerosis patients. Batch-matched samples strongly co-clustered by F measure. Included in a set of about five TRBV segments more frequent in patients than controls were TRBV5-6, TRBV5-1 and TRBV20-1.

Presence of unique molecular identifiers characterized the TCR beta cDNA libraries. TCRdb used MiXCR to reprocess the PCR reads, holding one entry per CDR3 protein. This sample carries approximately 630,000 distinct CDR3 sequences, approximately 59% of them seen once, and the ten largest clones take about 11%. Concerning this clonotype: The target antigen is unknown.

CDR1 SGHDT and CDR2 YYEEEE come from the germline V gene. CDR3 length: 15 amino acids. V gave up 2 bases and J gave up 2 bases; unmatched junction bases: 6. The rearrangement links TRBV5-6 to TRBJ2-7; 8 bases are shared with TRBD2. The sample consisted of blood. This TCR came from a girl aged 2-9 years with multiple sclerosis. CDR3 sequence (DNA): TGTGCCAGCAGCTTCGGGACTAGTGGCCCCTACGAGCAGTACTTC. Protein product: CASSFGTSGPYEQYF.